The clone carrying this T cell receptor (beta chain) has only a few counts. The antigen is undetermined. The data are from a study of T-cell memory formation after mild COVID-19. One entry per CDR3 protein, called by TCRdb with MiXCR from the 5' RACE reads. Of hundreds of thousands of distinct CDR3 sequences in the sample, roughly 22% are singletons; the top ten hold around 13%. Study outcomes and limitations: Cross-reactive memory seemingly joined, as some responding clones were found in pre-infection memory.

V was pared by 1 base and J by 3 bases, with 3 bases of the junction left unmatched. CDR3 length: 15 amino acids. The V call is TRBV12-3 or TRBV12-4, the J call TRBJ2-4; 7 bases agree with TRBD1. The sequenced sample consisted of PBMCs or a T cell subset sorted from them (not recorded which). This clonotype originated in an adult woman who had mild COVID-19 (a few samples of this study predate the infection). Cell type and time point are not known. As DNA, the CDR3 is TGTGCCAGCAGTTTAGAGGGGGCGGGCAAAAACATTCAGTACTTC. It encodes CASSLEGAGKNIQYF.